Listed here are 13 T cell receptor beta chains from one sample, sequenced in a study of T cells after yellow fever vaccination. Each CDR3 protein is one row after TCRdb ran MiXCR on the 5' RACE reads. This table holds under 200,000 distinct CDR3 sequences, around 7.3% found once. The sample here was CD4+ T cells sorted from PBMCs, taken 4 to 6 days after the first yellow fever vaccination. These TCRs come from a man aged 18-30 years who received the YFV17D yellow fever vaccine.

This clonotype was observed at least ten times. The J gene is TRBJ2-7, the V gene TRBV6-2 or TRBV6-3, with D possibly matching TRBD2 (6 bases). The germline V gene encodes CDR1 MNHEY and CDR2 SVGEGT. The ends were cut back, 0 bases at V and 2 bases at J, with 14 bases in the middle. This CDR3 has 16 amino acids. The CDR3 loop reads CASSYSRQPGAYEQYV. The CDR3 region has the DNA TGTGCCAGCAGTTACTCGAGACAGCCGGGGGCCTACGAGCAGTACGTC.

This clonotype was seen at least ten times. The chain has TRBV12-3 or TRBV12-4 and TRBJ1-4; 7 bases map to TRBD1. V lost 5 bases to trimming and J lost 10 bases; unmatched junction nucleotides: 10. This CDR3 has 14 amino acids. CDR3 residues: CASSPTGELGKLFF. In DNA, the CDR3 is TGTGCCAGCAGTCCAACAGGGGAGCTTGGAAAACTGTTTTTT.

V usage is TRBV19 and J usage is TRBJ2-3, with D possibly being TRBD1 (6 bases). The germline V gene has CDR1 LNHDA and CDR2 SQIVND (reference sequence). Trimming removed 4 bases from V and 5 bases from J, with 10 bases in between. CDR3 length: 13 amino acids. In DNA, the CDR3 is TGTGCCAGTAGTAACAGGGCCGGAGATACGCAGTATTTT. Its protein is CASSNRAGDTQYF.

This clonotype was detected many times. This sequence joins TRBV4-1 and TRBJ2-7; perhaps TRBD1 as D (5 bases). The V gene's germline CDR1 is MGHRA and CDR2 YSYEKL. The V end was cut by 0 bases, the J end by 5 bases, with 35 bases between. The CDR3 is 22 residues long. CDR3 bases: TGCGCCAGCAGCCAAGATATTGCTGGCGGCGGCAGGGCGCCGTCAGGGCGCGACGAGCAGTACTTC. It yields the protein CASSQDIAGGGRAPSGRDEQYF.

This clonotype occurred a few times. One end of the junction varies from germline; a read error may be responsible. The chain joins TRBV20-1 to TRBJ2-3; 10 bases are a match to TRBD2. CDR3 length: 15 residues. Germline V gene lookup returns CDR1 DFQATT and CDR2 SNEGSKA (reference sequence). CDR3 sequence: CSARPSGGRTDAQYF. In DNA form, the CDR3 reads TGCAGTGCTCGACCTAGCGGGGGCCGCACAGATGCGCAGTATTTT.

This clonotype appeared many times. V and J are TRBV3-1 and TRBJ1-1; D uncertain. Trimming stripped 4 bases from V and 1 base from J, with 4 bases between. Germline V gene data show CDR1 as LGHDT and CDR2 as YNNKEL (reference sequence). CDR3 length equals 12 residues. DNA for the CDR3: TGTGCCAGCAGCCGTGAGAACACTGAAGCTTTCTTT. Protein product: CASSRENTEAFF.

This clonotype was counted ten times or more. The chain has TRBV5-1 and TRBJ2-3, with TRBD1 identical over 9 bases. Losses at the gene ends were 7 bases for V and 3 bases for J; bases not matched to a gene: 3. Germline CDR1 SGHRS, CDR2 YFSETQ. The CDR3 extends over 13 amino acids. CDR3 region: CASRQGGTDTQYF. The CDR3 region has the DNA TGCGCCAGCCGACAGGGGGGGACAGATACGCAGTATTTT.

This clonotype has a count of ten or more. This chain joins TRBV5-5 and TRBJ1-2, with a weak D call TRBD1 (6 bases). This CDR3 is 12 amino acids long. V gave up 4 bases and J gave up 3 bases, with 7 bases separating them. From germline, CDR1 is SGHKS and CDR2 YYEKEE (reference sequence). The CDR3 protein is CASSRTDYGYTF. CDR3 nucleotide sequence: TGTGCCAGCAGCAGGACAGACTATGGCTACACCTTC.

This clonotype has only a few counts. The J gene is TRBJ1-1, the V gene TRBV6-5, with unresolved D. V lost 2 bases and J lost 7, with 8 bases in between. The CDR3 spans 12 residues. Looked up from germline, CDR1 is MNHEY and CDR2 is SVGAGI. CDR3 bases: TGTGCCAGCAGTTACAGTGGAGTTGAAGCTTTCTTT. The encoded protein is CASSYSGVEAFF.

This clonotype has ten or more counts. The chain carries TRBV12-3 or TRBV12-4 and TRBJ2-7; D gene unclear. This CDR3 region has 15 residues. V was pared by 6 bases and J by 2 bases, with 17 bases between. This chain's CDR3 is CASSPQLGSPYEQYF. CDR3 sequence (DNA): TGTGCCAGCAGCCCGCAGTTGGGGTCCCCCTACGAGCAGTACTTC.

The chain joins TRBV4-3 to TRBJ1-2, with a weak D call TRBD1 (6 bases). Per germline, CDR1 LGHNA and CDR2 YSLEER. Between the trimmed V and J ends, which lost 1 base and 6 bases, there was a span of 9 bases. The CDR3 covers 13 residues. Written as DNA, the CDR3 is TGCGCCAGCAGCCAAGGTAACAGGGATGGCTACACCTTC. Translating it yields CASSQGNRDGYTF.

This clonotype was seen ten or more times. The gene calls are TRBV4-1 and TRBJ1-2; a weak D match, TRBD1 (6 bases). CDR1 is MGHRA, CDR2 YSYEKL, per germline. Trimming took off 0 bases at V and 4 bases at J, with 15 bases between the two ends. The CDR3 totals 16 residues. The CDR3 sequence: CASSQEGALSAYGYTF. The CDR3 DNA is TGCGCCAGCAGCCAAGAGGGGGCCCTATCCGCCTATGGCTACACCTTC.

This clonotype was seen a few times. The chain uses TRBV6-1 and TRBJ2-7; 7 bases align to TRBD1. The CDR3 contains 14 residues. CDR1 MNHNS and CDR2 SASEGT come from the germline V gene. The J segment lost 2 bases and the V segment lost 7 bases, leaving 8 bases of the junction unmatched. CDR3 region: CASIAGTVPYEQYF. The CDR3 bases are TGTGCCAGCATTGCCGGGACAGTCCCCTACGAGCAGTACTTC.